Listed below are T cell receptor beta chains from one sample, sequenced in a study of metastatic and nonmetastatic thyroid tumors. TCRdb re-analyzed the PCR reads using MiXCR. The sample shows around 19,000 clones, about 10% of them seen only once. The specimen was blood. The origin of the receptors is a female donor with papillary thyroid cancer or a benign thyroid nodule (not recorded which). Some clones in this sample may be carry-over from other donors' samples. Both conserved end residues are part of each CDR3. The D gene is left open where the match is weak. Size is stated for part of the rows, as once, few or many counts, or as a class when the clone is expanded.

D	V	size	J	CDR3	DNA
-	TRBV6-6	few	TRBJ2-1	CASSYSHNEYFF	TGTGCCAGCAGTTACTCCCACAATGAGTATTTCTTC
-	TRBV6-1	few	TRBJ1-1	CASTPWQGGVAFF	TGTGCCAGCACCCCCTGGCAGGGAGGGGTAGCTTTCTTT
TRBD1	TRBV6-1	medium-sized	TRBJ1-5	CASSDRGRQPQHF	TGTGCCAGCAGTGACAGGGGGCGTCAGCCCCAGCATTTT
-	TRBV20-1	many	TRBJ2-7	CSARRHALASSYEQYF	TGCAGTGCTAGACGACATGCCCTAGCGAGCTCCTACGAGCAGTACTTC
-	TRBV9	few	TRBJ1-2	CASSGGNYGYTF	TGTGCCAGCAGCGGGGGTAACTATGGCTACACCTTC
-	TRBV12-3/TRBV12-4	many	TRBJ2-1	CASSLGRGKDYNEQFF	TGTGCCAGCAGTTTAGGGAGGGGCAAAGACTACAATGAGCAGTTCTTC
-	TRBV19	many	TRBJ2-6	CASSPEDSGANVLTF	TGTGCCAGTAGTCCCGAAGATTCTGGGGCCAACGTCCTGACTTTC
-	TRBV7-8	-	TRBJ2-5	CASSLGLGAQKETQYF	TGTGCCAGCAGCTTAGGTCTGGGGGCCCAAAAAGAGACCCAGTACTTC
-	TRBV10-3	medium-sized	TRBJ2-3	CAISLDGTSTDTQYF	TGTGCCATCAGCCTGGACGGAACTAGCACAGATACGCAGTATTTT
-	TRBV19	many	TRBJ2-1	CASSIGDYNEQFF	TGTGCCAGTAGTATAGGGGACTACAATGAGCAGTTCTTC
TRBD2	TRBV7-2	-	TRBJ2-3	CASSFKGLAGGIRGTDTQYF	TGTGCCAGCAGCTTTAAGGGACTAGCGGGAGGCATTCGAGGCACAGATACGCAGTATTTT
-	TRBV12-5	many	TRBJ1-2	CASGLYGLQTNYGYTF	TGTGCTAGTGGTTTGTACGGACTTCAAACTAACTATGGCTACACCTTC
-	TRBV30	many	TRBJ1-5	CAWSMQGQPQHF	TGTGCCTGGAGTATGCAGGGACAGCCCCAGCATTTT
TRBD1	TRBV6-2/TRBV6-3	-	TRBJ1-2	CASSRSRTGSGGYTF	TGTGCCAGCAGTCGTTCGCGGACAGGGTCAGGAGGCTACACCTTC
-	TRBV11-2	many	TRBJ1-1	CASSLEQGHTEAFF	TGTGCCAGCAGCTTAGAACAGGGTCACACTGAAGCTTTCTTT
TRBD1	TRBV20-1	-	TRBJ1-6	CSARDYAGQGRNSPLHF	TGCAGTGCTAGAGATTACGCGGGACAGGGAAGAAATTCACCCCTCCACTTT
-	TRBV7-3	-	TRBJ2-2	CASSSTPDRGANTGELFF	TGTGCCAGCAGCTCCACGCCGGACCGAGGAGCGAACACCGGGGAGCTGTTTTTT
-	TRBV6-6	few	TRBJ2-2	CASSYRDNAGELFF	TGTGCCAGCAGTTACCGGGACAATGCCGGGGAGCTGTTTTTT
TRBD2	TRBV28	medium-sized	TRBJ2-1	CASSFGLAGGPYNEQFF	TGTGCCAGCAGTTTTGGGCTAGCGGGAGGGCCTTACAATGAGCAGTTCTTC
TRBD2	TRBV5-4	-	TRBJ2-5	CASSLAGQGASSGRAGETQYF	TGTGCCAGCAGCTTGGCAGGACAGGGCGCGAGTAGCGGGAGGGCCGGGGAGACCCAGTACTTC
-	TRBV6-2/TRBV6-3	medium-sized	TRBJ2-2	CAISPQGETGELFF	TGTGCCATCTCCCCCCAGGGTGAAACCGGGGAGCTGTTTTTT
TRBD2	TRBV3-1	many	TRBJ2-5	CASSGSGLAGQETQYF	TGTGCCAGCAGCGGCTCGGGACTAGCGGGACAAGAGACCCAGTACTTC
-	TRBV6-2/TRBV6-3	once	TRBJ2-1	CASSRTGCTSYNEQLF	TGTGCCAGCAGTCGCACAGGGTGCACCTCCTACAATGAGCAGTTATTC
TRBD2	TRBV11-2	many	TRBJ2-7	CASSLGLAVLSYEQYF	TGTGCCAGCAGCTTGGGACTAGCGGTCTTATCCTACGAGCAGTACTTC
-	TRBV28	many	TRBJ1-5	CASAPWGSNQPQHF	TGTGCCAGCGCCCCTTGGGGGAGCAATCAGCCCCAGCATTTT
-	TRBV18	many	TRBJ1-2	CASSPAVTDYGYTF	TGTGCCAGCTCACCAGCAGTCACGGACTATGGCTACACCTTC
-	TRBV5-1	many	TRBJ1-6	CASSLADTRGHSPLHF	TGCGCCAGCAGCTTGGCGGACACCCGAGGTCATTCACCCCTCCACTTT
-	TRBV7-9	many	TRBJ2-1	CASSPGHTRSYEQFF	TGTGCCAGCAGTCCAGGGCACACAAGGAGTTATGAGCAGTTCTTC
-	TRBV5-1	many	TRBJ2-7	CASSLAPTYEQYF	TGCGCCAGCAGCTTGGCCCCCACCTACGAGCAGTACTTC
-	TRBV6-2/TRBV6-3	-	TRBJ2-1	CASSYSGIGYFLGDNEQFF	TGTGCCAGCAGTTACTCGGGGATTGGGTATTTCCTCGGGGACAATGAGCAGTTCTTC
TRBD1	TRBV9	once	TRBJ2-1	CASSVGDGQDTEQFF	TGTGCCAGCAGCGTAGGTGACGGACAGGATACTGAGCAGTTCTTC
-	TRBV6-5	-	TRBJ2-1	CASSYSGDGQGQFF	TGTGCCAGCAGTTACTCGGGGGACGGACAAGGGCAGTTCTTC
TRBD2	TRBV20-1	many	TRBJ2-7	CSARPRLAGPYEQYF	TGCAGTGCTAGACCCCGACTAGCGGGACCCTACGAGCAGTACTTC
-	TRBV5-8	many	TRBJ2-2	CASSPRTGELFF	TGTGCCAGCAGTCCTAGAACCGGGGAGCTGTTTTTT
TRBD1	TRBV2	many	TRBJ1-2	CASRLAGQGAYGYTF	TGTGCCAGCAGGCTGGCGGGACAGGGGGCCTATGGCTACACCTTC
-	TRBV29-1	many	TRBJ2-3	CSVGVAGTDTQYF	TGCAGCGTGGGGGTCGCAGGCACAGATACGCAGTATTTT
-	TRBV30	many	TRBJ2-7	CAWSAWLGEQYF	TGTGCCTGGAGTGCCTGGTTAGGCGAGCAGTACTTC
-	TRBV5-8	-	TRBJ2-6	CASSWPGDGANVLTF	TGTGCCAGCAGCTGGCCTGGGGATGGGGCCAACGTCCTGACTTTC
TRBD1	TRBV20-1	many	TRBJ1-4	CSATGTGNEKLFF	TGCAGTGCTACAGGGACAGGGAATGAAAAACTGTTTTTT
-	TRBV7-3	many	TRBJ2-1	CASSPFGGNEQFF	TGTGCCAGCAGCCCCTTCGGGGGCAATGAGCAGTTCTTC
-	TRBV27	many	TRBJ1-2	CASSGTWGLKNYGYTF	TGTGCCAGCAGTGGGACATGGGGACTCAAGAACTATGGCTACACCTTC
TRBD2	TRBV6-4	few	TRBJ2-3	CASSDSASSGSTDTQYF	TGTGCCAGCAGTGACTCGGCGTCTAGCGGGAGCACAGATACGCAGTATTTT
-	TRBV5-1	once	TRBJ1-2	CASSLTVTGGNYGYTF	TGCGCCAGCAGCTTGACAGTTACGGGCGGTAACTATGGCTACACCTTC
TRBD1	TRBV13	many	TRBJ2-5	CASSLGGTVSQETQYF	TGTGCCAGCAGCTTAGGGGGGACAGTATCCCAAGAGACCCAGTACTTC
-	TRBV6-1	many	TRBJ1-5	CASSDMEANSNQPQHF	TGTGCCAGCAGTGATATGGAAGCTAATAGCAATCAGCCCCAGCATTTT
-	TRBV28	medium-sized	TRBJ2-3	CASSPPQTDTQYF	TGTGCCAGCAGTCCCCCCCAAACAGATACGCAGTATTTT
-	TRBV4-3	-	TRBJ2-7	CASSQDGLDEQDEQYF	TGCGCCAGCAGCCAAGACGGGTTGGATGAACAGGACGAGCAGTACTTC
-	TRBV11-3	many	TRBJ1-5	CASPLREHF	TGTGCCAGCCCGCTGCGGGAACATTTT
-	TRBV10-1	-	TRBJ2-2	CASSWDRARELFF	TGCGCCAGCAGTTGGGACCGGGCCCGGGAGCTGTTTTTT
TRBD1	TRBV7-2	many	TRBJ2-7	CASSRQGAYEQYF	TGTGCCAGCAGCCGACAGGGTGCCTACGAGCAGTACTTC
TRBD2	TRBV20-1	many	TRBJ2-5	CSAKLISFGTSLQETQYF	TGCAGTGCTAAATTGATATCCTTTGGGACTAGTCTACAAGAGACCCAGTACTTC
TRBD1	TRBV6-2/TRBV6-3	few	TRBJ2-7	CASRGAKRGQGYEQYF	TGTGCCAGCAGAGGGGCCAAGCGTGGACAGGGCTACGAGCAGTACTTC
-	TRBV12-3/TRBV12-4	-	TRBJ1-6	CASSYTGDSPAHF	TGTGCCAGCAGTTACACTGGAGATTCACCCGCCCACTTT
-	TRBV5-6	few	TRBJ2-1	CASSSSGTVYNEQFF	TGTGCCAGCAGCTCATCCGGGACGGTATACAATGAGCAGTTCTTC
TRBD1	TRBV7-2	many	TRBJ1-2	CASSSPKRDRGRYGYTF	TGTGCCAGCAGCTCCCCTAAACGGGACAGGGGACGGTATGGCTACACCTTC
TRBD2	TRBV5-4	-	TRBJ2-2	CASSSPGLAGQQELFF	TGTGCCAGCAGCTCCCCGGGACTAGCGGGACAACAGGAGCTGTTTTTT
-	TRBV3-1	many	TRBJ2-5	CASSQDLASWLETQYF	TGTGCCAGCAGCCAAGATCTGGCTAGCTGGTTGGAGACCCAGTACTTC
-	TRBV27	many	TRBJ2-5	CASSLVGGAGETQYF	TGTGCCAGCAGTTTAGTTGGGGGCGCGGGAGAGACCCAGTACTTC
TRBD2	TRBV2	many	TRBJ2-2	CASSESSTSGNTGELFF	TGTGCCAGCAGTGAAAGTAGTACTAGCGGGAACACCGGGGAGCTGTTTTTT